This passage covers 13 T cell receptor beta chains from one sample sequenced in a study of blood T cell repertoires in COVID-19. Assay used: immunoSEQ multiplex PCR; TCRdb lists only in-frame clones, some missing. Of around 300,000 clones in the sample, about 87% were seen once. The sequenced material came from PBMCs or T cells enriched from blood (not recorded which). These receptor sequences come from a woman in her thirties who had recovered from COVID-19.

The rearrangement links TRBV2 to TRBJ1-1; 8 bases fit TRBD1. The CDR3 runs 12 residues. V lost 8 bases and J lost 3; bases outside the gene matches: 2. Germline V CDR1 and CDR2: SNHLY, FYNNEI. CDR3 in amino acids: CASQGADTEAFF. The CDR3 bases are TGTGCCAGCCAGGGGGCAGACACTGAAGCTTTCTTT.

The chain links TRBV2 to TRBJ1-2, with 9 bases fitting TRBD1. V shed 5 bases and J 5 bases; nucleotides not matched to a gene: 6. In germline, CDR1 is SNHLY, CDR2 FYNNEI. The CDR3 contains 14 residues. The CDR3, as DNA: TGTGCCAGCAGTCTTGGAGGGACAGGGTATGGCTACACCTTC. Residues: CASSLGGTGYGYTF.

The chain recombines TRBV7-2 with TRBJ2-2, with 10 bases identical to TRBD2. From germline, CDR1 is SGHTA and CDR2 FQGNSA. The CDR3 runs to 16 residues. V shed 2 bases and J 7 bases; nucleotides not matched to a gene: 7. The DNA for the CDR3 is TGTGCCAGCAGCTTACAGGCAGCGGGGGGGTACGGGGAGCTGTTTTTT. It encodes CASSLQAAGGYGELFF.

The chain is built from TRBV5-4 and TRBJ1-1; 8 bases match TRBD1. V lost 4 bases and J lost 5; bases outside the gene matches: 7. Looked up from germline, CDR1 is SGHNT and CDR2 is YYREEE (reference sequence). This CDR3 has 14 residues. CDR3 residues: CASSGGTGRTEAFF. The CDR3 nucleotides are TGTGCCAGCAGCGGGGGGACAGGACGGACTGAAGCTTTCTTT.

Concerning this clone itself: This may come from a read error, since a much larger clone is one base off. The chain has TRBV14 and TRBJ1-2; possibly TRBD1 for D (6 bases). The CDR3 extends over 13 amino acids. CDR1 is SGHDN and CDR2 is FVKESK in the germline V gene. With 4 bases removed from V and 2 bases from J, the gap between germline ends came to 8 bases. In DNA, the CDR3 is TGTGCCAGCAGCCCCCAGGGGAACTATGGCTACACCTTC. It translates to CASSPQGNYGYTF.

CDR3 nucleotide sequence: TGTGCCAGTAGTATAGCGGAATACGGGACTGAAGCTTTCTTT. This translates into CASSIAEYGTEAFF. The V call is TRBV19, the J call TRBJ1-1; D gene unclear. This CDR3 has 14 amino acids. Per the germline V gene, CDR1 is LNHDA and CDR2 is SQIVND (reference sequence). V was cut by 1 base and J by 5 bases, with 11 bases left in between. The variable domain in full, with the rest retrieved from reference TRBV19 and TRBJ1-1, is DGGITQSPKYLFRKEGQNVTLSCEQNLNHDAMYWYRQDPGQGLRLIYYSQIVNDFQKGDIAEGYSVSREKKESFPLTVTSAQKNPTAFYLCASSIAEYGTEAFFGQGTRLTVV.

This chain links TRBV19 with TRBJ1-1, with 10 bases that match TRBD1. Germline CDR1 LNHDA, CDR2 SQIVND (reference sequence). The length of the CDR3 is 19 residues. The junction had 17 bases not matched to a gene; V was cut back by 6 bases and J by 1 base. The CDR3 bases are TGTGCCAGTAGGCCTAGGGACAGGGGCTTACTTCTTCCGAACACTGAAGCTTTCTTT. It translates to CASRPRDRGLLLPNTEAFF.

The genes are TRBV6-2 or TRBV6-3 and TRBJ1-6; perhaps TRBD1 as D (6 bases). The CDR3 is 17 amino acids. Germline V lookup: CDR1 MNHEY, CDR2 SVGEGT. Trimming took off 4 bases at V and 0 bases at J, with 13 bases between the two ends. The CDR3 loop is CASSFQTDSSYNSPLHF. The DNA of the CDR3 is TGTGCCAGCAGTTTCCAGACGGACAGCTCCTATAATTCACCCCTCCACTTT.

The genes are TRBV28 and TRBJ2-5; D possibly corresponds to TRBD1 (6 bases). V dropped 3 bases and J dropped 4 bases, with 12 bases sitting between them. Germline loops: CDR1 MDHEN, CDR2 SYDVKM. The CDR3 covers 14 residues. In DNA form, the CDR3 reads TGTGCCAGCAGTTTGAGGCAGGGGTCAGAGACCCAGTACTTC. This translates into CASSLRQGSETQYF.

The J gene is TRBJ2-3, the V gene TRBV7-9; the D gene is possibly TRBD1 (6 bases). The ends were cut back, 3 bases at V and 2 bases at J, with 12 bases in the middle. This CDR3 contains 15 residues. The germline gives CDR1 SEHNR, CDR2 FQNEAQ (reference sequence). CDR3 amino acids: CASSFQGLLTDTQYF. In nucleotides, the CDR3 is TGTGCCAGCAGCTTTCAGGGGTTGCTCACAGATACGCAGTATTTT.

This clone came up a few times. The rearrangement uses TRBV6-5 and TRBJ1-1; 9 bases are shared with TRBD1. Germline V lookup: CDR1 MNHEY, CDR2 SVGAGI. The CDR3 contains 16 residues. J gave up 6 bases and V 2 bases, and 10 bases lay outside the gene matches. This CDR3 is CASSYRTGGDSSEAFF. The CDR3 DNA follows: TGTGCCAGCAGTTACCGAACAGGGGGCGATTCCTCTGAAGCTTTCTTT.

This chain links TRBV14 with TRBJ1-4, with unresolved D. Trimming shortened V by 1 base and J by 13 bases, and 10 bases separated the two germline ends. The CDR3 length is 12 residues. Germline assignment: CDR1 SGHDN and CDR2 FVKESK. For the CDR3, the DNA is TGTGCCAGCAGCCAAGGTCCGCAGTCACTGTTTTTT. Its translation: CASSQGPQSLFF.

The CDR3, as DNA: TGTGCCAGCAGCTTGGCGGCACTAGCTACCTACGAGCAGTACTTC. Residues: CASSLAALATYEQYF. V gene TRBV11-2 combines with J gene TRBJ2-7, with D maybe TRBD2 (6 bases). V was shortened by 3 bases and J by 2 bases, with 14 bases between the two germline ends. CDR1 SGHAT and CDR2 FQNNGV come from the germline V gene. The CDR3 is made up of 15 amino acids.